This TCR beta chain is drawn from a study of shared clonotypes between healthy human individuals. Whole-study findings and limits: The sharing of approximately 4.6% of naive CD4 clonotypes was seen across several donors. Memory subsets had estimated richness that was generally smaller than that of naive subsets.

About this clone itself: The antigen remains undetermined.

The CDR3 loop spans 15 amino acids. Trimming pared 7 bases from V and 1 base from J, leaving 17 bases between. Per germline, CDR1 MNHEY and CDR2 SVGAGI. Sequencing used immunoSEQ multiplex PCR; TCRdb keeps in-frame clones, though not all of them. The sample holds around 240,000 clones, about 65% seen once. The clonotype originates from a man aged 30 to 45 in good health. V gene TRBV6-5 combines with J gene TRBJ2-7; D possibly corresponds to TRBD2 (5 bases). The sequenced sample was memory CD4+ T cells sorted from blood. The subset: CD45RA-negative fraction. For the CDR3, the DNA is TGTGCCAGCAAGGTTGTACGGGGTTTGTCCTACGAGCAGTACTTC. It codes for CASKVVRGLSYEQYF.